The clone carrying this T cell receptor beta chain was detected only a few times. The library was built from about 370 ng RNA with molecular barcoded adaptors for alpha/delta and beta/gamma chains. TCRdb used MiXCR to reprocess the reads, holding one entry per CDR3 protein. The repertoire has tens of thousands of distinct CDR3 sequences, roughly 15% of them found once; the top ten carry around 66%. The data stem from a study of read filtering for tumor transcriptome and immune sequencing. The CDR3 runs 18 residues. The V gene end was trimmed by 2 bases and the J gene end by 0 bases; junction bases not matched to a gene: 13. CDR1 DFQATT and CDR2 SNEGSKA come from the germline V gene (reference sequence).

The sequence came from a donor at least 40 years old with multiple myeloma. The rearrangement uses TRBV20-1 and TRBJ1-2; 9 nucleotides agree with TRBD1. The specimen sequenced was a population of CD138-negative cells sorted from bone marrow. The CDR3 nucleotides read TGCAGTGCTAGAAGCCCCCCCGGGACAGGGTTAGCTAACTATGGCTACACCTTC. Its translation: CSARSPPGTGLANYGYTF.